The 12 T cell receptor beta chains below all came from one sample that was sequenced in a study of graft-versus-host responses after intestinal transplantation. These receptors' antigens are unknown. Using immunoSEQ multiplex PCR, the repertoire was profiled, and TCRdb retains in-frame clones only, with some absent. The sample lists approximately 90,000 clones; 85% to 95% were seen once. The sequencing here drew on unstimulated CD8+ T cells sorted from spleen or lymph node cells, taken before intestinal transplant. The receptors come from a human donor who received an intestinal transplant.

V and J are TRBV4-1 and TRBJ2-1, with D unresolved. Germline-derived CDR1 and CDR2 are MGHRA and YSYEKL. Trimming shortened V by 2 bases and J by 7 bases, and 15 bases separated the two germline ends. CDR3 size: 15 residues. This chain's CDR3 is CASSQMAGLGNEQFF. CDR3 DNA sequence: TGCGCCAGCAGCCAAATGGCTGGGCTTGGGAATGAGCAGTTCTTC.

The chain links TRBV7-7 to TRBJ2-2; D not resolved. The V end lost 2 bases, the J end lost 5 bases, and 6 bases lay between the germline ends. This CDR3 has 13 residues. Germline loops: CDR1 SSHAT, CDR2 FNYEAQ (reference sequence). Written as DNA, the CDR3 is TGTGCCAGCAGCTTACTTGAAACCGGGGAGCTGTTTTTT. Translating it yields CASSLLETGELFF.

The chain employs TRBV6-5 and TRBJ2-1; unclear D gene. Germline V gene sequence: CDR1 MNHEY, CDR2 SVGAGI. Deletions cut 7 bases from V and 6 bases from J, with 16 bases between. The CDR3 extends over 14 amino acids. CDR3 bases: TGTGCCAGCACTGGAGACACTCGGGCCAATGAGCAGTTCTTC. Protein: CASTGDTRANEQFF.

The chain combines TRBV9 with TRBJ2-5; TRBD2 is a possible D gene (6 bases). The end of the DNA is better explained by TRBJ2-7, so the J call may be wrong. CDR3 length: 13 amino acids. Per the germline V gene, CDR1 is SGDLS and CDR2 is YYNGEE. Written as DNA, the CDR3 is TGTGCCAGCAGCGTCGGGGGTTGGGACGAGCAGTACTTC. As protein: CASSVGGWDEQYF.

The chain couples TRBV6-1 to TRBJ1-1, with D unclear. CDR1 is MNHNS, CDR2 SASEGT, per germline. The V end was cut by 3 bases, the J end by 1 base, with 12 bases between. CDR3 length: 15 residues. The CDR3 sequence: CASSDGVVSNTEAFF. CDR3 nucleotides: TGTGCCAGCAGTGACGGGGTAGTCTCGAACACTGAAGCTTTCTTT.

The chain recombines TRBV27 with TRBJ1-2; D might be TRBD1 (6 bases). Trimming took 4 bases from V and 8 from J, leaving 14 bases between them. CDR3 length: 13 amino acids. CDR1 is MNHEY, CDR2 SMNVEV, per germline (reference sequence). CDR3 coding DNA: TGTGCCAGCAGTTCCCAGGGGTTTAAGGGCTACACCTTC. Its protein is CASSSQGFKGYTF.

CDR3 in amino acids: CAVIPLNYSPLHF. The CDR3 DNA reads as TGTGCCGTGATCCCTCTTAACTATTCACCCCTCCACTTT. The chain couples TRBV11-3 to TRBJ1-6, with unresolved D. This CDR3 region has 13 residues. Trimming shortened V by 11 bases and J by 8 bases, and 16 bases separated the two germline ends. The germline V gene has CDR1 SGHNT and CDR2 YENEEA.

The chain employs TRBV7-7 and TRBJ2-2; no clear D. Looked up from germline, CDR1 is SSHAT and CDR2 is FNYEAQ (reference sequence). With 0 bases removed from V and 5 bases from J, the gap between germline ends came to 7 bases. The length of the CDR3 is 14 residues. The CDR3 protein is CASSLALSTGELFF. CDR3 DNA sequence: TGTGCCAGCAGCTTAGCGCTAAGTACCGGGGAGCTGTTTTTT.

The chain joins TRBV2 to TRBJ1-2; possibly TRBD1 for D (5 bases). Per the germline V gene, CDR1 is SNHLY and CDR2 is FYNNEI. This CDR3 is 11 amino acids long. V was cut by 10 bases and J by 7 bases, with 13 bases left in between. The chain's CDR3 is CATETDRGYTF. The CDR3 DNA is TGTGCCACGGAGACAGATCGTGGCTACACCTTC.

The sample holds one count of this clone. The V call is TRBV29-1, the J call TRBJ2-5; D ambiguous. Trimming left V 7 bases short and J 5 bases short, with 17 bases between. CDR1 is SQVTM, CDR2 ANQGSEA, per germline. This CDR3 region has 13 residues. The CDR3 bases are TGCAGCGCTGGGTGGGCCCCTTATGAGACCCAGTACTTC. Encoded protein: CSAGWAPYETQYF.

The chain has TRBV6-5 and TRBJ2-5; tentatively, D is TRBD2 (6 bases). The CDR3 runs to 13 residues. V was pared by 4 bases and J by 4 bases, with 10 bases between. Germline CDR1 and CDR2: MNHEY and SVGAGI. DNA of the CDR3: TGTGCCAGCAGTTCGGGAGATGGAGAGACCCAGTACTTC. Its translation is CASSSGDGETQYF.

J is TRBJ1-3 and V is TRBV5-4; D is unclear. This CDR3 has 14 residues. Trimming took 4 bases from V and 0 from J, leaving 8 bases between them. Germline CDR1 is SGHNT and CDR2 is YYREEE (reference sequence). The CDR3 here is CASSALGSGNTIYF. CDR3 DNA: TGTGCCAGCAGCGCCCTCGGCTCTGGAAACACCATATATTTT.